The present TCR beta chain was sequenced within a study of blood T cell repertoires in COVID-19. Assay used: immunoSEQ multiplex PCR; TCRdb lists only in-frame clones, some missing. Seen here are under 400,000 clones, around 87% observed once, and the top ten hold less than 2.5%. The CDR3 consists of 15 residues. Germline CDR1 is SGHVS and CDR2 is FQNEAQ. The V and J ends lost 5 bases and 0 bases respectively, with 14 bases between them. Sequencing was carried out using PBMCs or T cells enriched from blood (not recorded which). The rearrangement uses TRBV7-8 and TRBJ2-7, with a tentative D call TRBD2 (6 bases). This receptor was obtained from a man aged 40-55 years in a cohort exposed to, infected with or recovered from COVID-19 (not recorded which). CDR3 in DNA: TGTGCCAGCAGCCAACTAGCCCAGAGCTCCTACGAGCAGTACTTC. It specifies CASSQLAQSSYEQYF.